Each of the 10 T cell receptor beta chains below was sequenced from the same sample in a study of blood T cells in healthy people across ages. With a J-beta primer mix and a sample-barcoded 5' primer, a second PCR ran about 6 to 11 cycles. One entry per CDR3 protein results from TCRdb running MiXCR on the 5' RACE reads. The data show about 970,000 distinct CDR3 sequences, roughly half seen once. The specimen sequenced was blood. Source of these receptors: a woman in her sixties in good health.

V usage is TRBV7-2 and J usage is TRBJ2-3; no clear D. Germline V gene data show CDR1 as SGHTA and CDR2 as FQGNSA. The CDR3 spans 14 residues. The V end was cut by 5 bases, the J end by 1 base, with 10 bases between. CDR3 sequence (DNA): TGTGCCAGCAGCCCATATGGGCGCACAGATACGCAGTATTTT. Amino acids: CASSPYGRTDTQYF. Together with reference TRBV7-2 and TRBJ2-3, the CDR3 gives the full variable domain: GAGVSQSPSNKVTEKGKDVELRCDPISGHTALYWYRQSLGQGLEFLIYFQGNSAPDKSGLPSDRFSAERTGGSVSTLTIQRTQQEDSAVYLCASSPYGRTDTQYFGPGTRLTVL.

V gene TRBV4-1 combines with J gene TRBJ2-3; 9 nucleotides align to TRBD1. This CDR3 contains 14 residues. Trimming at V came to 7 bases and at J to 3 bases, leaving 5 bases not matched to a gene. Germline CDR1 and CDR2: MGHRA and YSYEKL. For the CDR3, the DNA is TGCGCCAGCAAGGACAGGGGAGGAACAGATACGCAGTATTTT. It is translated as CASKDRGGTDTQYF.

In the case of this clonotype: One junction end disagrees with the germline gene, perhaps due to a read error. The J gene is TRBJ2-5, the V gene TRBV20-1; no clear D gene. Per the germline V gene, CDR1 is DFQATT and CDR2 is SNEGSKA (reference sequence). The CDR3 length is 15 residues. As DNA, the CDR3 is TGCAGTGCTGGAGATCTCAGGACCCCTCGGGAGACCCAGTACTTC. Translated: CSAGDLRTPRETQYF.

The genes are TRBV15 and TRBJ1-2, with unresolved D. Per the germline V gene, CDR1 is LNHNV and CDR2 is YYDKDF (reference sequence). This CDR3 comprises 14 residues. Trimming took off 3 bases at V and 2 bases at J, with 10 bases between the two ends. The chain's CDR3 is CATSSTLGNYGYTF. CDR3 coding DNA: TGTGCCACCAGCAGCACGCTGGGGAACTATGGCTACACCTTC.

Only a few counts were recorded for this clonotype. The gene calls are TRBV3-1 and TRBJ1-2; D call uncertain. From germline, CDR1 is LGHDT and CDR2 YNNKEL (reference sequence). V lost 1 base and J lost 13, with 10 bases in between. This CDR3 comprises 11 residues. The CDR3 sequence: CASSQGSDRTF. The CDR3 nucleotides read TGTGCCAGCAGCCAAGGGTCGGATCGCACCTTC.

CDR3 residues: CATSREPRQGKTEAFF. The CDR3, as DNA: TGTGCCACCAGCAGGGAACCCAGACAGGGGAAAACTGAAGCTTTCTTT. V usage is TRBV15 and J usage is TRBJ1-1; 8 bases agree with TRBD1. Germline assignment: CDR1 LNHNV and CDR2 YYDKDF (reference sequence). V dropped 3 bases and J dropped 5; count of bases not matched to a gene: 11. CDR3 size: 16 residues.

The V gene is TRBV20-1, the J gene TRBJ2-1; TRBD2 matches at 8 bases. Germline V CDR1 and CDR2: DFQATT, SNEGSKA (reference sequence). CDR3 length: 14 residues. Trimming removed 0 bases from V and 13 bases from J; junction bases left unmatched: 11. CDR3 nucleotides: TGCAGTGCTAGAGATCCGAACCTAGTAGCGGGACAGTTCTTC. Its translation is CSARDPNLVAGQFF.

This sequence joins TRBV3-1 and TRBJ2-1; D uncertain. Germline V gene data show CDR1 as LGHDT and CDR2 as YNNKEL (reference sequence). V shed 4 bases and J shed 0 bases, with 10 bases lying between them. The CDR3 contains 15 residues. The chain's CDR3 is CASSPDFYSYNEQFF. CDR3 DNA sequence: TGTGCCAGCAGCCCCGACTTCTACTCCTACAATGAGCAGTTCTTC.

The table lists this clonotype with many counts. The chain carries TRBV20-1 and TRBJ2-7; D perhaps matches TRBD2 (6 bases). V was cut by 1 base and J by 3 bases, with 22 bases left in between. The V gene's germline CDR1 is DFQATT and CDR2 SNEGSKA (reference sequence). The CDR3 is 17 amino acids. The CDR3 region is CSARAKSRDWIFYEQYF. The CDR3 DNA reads TGCAGTGCTAGAGCCAAAAGTCGGGACTGGATATTCTACGAGCAGTACTTC.

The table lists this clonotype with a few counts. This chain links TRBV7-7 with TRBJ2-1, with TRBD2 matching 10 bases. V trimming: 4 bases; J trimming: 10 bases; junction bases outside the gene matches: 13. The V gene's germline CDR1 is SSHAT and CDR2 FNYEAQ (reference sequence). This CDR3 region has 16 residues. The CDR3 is CASSSSLSGRAIEQFF. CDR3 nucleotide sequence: TGTGCCAGCAGCTCGTCGTTAAGCGGGAGGGCAATCGAGCAGTTCTTC.